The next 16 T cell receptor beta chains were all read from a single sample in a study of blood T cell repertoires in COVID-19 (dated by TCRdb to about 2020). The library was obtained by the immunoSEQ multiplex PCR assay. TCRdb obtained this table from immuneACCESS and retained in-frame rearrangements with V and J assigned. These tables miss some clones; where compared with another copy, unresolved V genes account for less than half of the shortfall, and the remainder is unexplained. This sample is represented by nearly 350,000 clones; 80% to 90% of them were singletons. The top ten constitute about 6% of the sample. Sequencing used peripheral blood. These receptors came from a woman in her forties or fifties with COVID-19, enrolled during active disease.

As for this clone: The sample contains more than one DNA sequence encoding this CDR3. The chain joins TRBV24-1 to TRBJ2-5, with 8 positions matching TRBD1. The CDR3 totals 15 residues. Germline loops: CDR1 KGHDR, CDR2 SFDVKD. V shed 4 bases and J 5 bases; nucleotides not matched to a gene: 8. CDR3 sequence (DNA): TGTGCCACCAGTGACCCCGGACAGGGTTGGGAGACCCAGTACTTC. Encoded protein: CATSDPGQGWETQYF.

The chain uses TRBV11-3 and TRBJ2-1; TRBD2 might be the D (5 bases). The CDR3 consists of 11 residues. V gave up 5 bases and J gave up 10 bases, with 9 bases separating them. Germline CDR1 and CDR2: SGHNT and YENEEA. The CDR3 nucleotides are TGTGCCAGCAGCCCCCAGCGGGAGCAGTTCTTC. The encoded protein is CASSPQREQFF.

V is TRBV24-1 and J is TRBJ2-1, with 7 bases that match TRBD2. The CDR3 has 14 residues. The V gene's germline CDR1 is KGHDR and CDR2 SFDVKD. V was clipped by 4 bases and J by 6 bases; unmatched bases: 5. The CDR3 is CATSDRPGGNEQFF. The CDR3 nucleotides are TGTGCCACCAGTGACCGCCCGGGAGGCAATGAGCAGTTCTTC.

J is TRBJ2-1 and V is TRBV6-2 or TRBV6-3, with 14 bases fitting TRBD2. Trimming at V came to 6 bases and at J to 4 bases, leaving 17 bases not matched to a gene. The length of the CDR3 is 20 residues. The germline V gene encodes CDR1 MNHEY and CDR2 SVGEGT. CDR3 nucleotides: TGTGCCAGCAGCTCACAGACCGGACTAGCGGGAGGTGGGCATTACAATGAGCAGTTCTTC. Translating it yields CASSSQTGLAGGGHYNEQFF.

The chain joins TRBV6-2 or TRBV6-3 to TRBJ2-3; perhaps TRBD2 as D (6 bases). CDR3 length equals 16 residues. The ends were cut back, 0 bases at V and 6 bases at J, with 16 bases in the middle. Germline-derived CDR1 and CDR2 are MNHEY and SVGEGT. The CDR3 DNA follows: TGTGCCAGCAGTTACTCCATGACTAGTTCCGTCGATACGCAGTATTTT. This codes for CASSYSMTSSVDTQYF.

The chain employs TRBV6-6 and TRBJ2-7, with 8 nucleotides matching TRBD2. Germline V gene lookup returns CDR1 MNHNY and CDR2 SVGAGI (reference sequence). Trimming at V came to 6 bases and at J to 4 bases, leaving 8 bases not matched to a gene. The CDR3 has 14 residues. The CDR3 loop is CASRTGTSMYEQYF. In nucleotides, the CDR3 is TGTGCCAGCAGGACCGGGACTAGTATGTACGAGCAGTACTTC.

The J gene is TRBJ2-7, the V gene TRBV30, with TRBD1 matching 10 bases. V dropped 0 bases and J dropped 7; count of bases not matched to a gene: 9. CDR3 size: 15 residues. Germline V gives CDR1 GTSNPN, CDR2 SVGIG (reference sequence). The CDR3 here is CAWSVRLGTGEEQYF. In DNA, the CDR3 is TGTGCCTGGAGTGTACGGTTAGGGACAGGGGAAGAGCAGTACTTC. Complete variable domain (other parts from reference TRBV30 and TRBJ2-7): SQTIHQWPATLVQPVGSPLSLECTVEGTSNPNLYWYRQAAGRGLQLLFYSVGIGQISSEVPQNLSASRPQDRQFILSSKKLLLSDSGFYLCAWSVRLGTGEEQYFGPGTRLTVT.

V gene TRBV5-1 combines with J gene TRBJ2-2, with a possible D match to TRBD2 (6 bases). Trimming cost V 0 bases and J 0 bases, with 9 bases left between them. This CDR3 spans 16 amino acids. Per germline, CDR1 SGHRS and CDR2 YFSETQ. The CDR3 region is CASSLVGGANTGELFF. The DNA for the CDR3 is TGCGCCAGCAGCTTGGTTGGCGGGGCGAACACCGGGGAGCTGTTTTTT.

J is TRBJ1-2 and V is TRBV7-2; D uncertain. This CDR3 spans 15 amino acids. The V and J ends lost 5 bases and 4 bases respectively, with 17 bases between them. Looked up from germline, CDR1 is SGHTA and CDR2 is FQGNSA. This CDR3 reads CASSPNRGGGYGYTF. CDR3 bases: TGTGCCAGCAGCCCGAATCGTGGTGGAGGCTATGGCTACACCTTC.

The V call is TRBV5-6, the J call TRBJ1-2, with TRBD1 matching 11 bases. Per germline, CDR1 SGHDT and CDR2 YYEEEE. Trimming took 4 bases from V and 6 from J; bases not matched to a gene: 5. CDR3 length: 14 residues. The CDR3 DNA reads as TGTGCCAGCAGCGGGGACAGGGGGAGGGATGGCTACACCTTC. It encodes CASSGDRGRDGYTF.

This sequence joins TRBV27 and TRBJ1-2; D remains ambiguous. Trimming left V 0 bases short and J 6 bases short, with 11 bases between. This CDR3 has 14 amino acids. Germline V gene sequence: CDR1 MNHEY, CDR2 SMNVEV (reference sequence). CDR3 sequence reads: CASSLSGGRDGYTF. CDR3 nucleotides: TGTGCCAGCAGTTTATCGGGAGGGAGGGATGGCTACACCTTC.

The DNA of the CDR3 is TGTGCCAGCAGCCAAGAGTTGGGAGGCCCCTCCCCCGAGCAGTACTTC. It yields the protein CASSQELGGPSPEQYF. The chain has TRBV14 and TRBJ2-7, with a tentative D call TRBD2 (6 bases). CDR3 length: 16 amino acids. Germline CDR1 and CDR2: SGHDN and FVKESK. Deletions cut 0 bases from V and 6 bases from J, with 18 bases between.

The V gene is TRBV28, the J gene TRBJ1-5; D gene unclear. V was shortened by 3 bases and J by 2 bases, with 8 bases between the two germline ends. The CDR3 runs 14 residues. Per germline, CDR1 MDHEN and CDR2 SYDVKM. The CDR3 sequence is CASSLEEGNQPQHF. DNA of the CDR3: TGTGCCAGCAGTTTGGAAGAGGGCAATCAGCCCCAGCATTTT.

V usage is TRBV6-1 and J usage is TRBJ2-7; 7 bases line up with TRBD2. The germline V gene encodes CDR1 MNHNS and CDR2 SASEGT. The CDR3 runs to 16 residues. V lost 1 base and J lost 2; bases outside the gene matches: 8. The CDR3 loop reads CASSEEGLSRAYEQYF. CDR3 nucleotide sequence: TGTGCCAGCAGTGAAGAGGGACTATCGAGAGCCTACGAGCAGTACTTC.

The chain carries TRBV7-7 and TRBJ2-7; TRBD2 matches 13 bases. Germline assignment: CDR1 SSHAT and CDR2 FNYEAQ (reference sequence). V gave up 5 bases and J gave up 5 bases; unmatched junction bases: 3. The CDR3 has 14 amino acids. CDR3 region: CASSPGLAGDEQYF. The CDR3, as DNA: TGTGCCAGCAGCCCCGGACTAGCGGGAGACGAGCAGTACTTC.

CDR3 in DNA: TGTGCCAGCAGCTCAGGGGCACTAAACACCGGGGAGCTGTTTTTT. This sequence encodes CASSSGALNTGELFF. The rearrangement joins TRBV7-2 to TRBJ2-2; maybe TRBD1 (6 bases). The germline V gene encodes CDR1 SGHTA and CDR2 FQGNSA. The CDR3 covers 15 residues. V was cut by 4 bases and J by 2 bases, with 11 bases left in between.